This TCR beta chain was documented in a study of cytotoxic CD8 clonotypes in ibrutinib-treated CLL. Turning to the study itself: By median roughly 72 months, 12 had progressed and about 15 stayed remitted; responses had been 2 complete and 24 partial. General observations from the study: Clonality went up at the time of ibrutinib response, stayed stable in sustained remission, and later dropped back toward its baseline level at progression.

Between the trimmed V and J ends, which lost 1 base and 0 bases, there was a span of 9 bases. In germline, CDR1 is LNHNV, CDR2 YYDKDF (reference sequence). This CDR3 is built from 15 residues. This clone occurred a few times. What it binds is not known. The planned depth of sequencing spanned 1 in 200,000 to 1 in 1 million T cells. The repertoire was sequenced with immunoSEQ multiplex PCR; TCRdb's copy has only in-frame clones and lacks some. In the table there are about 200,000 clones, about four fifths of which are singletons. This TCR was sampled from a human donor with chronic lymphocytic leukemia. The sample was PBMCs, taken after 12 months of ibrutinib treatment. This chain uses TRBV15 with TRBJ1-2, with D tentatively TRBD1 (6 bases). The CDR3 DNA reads TGTGCCACCAGCAGAGGGGGGGCTTCTAACTATGGCTACACCTTC. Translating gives CATSRGGASNYGYTF.